The rows below give T cell receptor beta chains drawn from one sample of a study of graft-versus-host responses after intestinal transplantation. For these TCRs, the target antigens are not known. Libraries were prepared by immunoSEQ multiplex PCR; TCRdb keeps only in-frame clonotypes and omits some of them. The sample contains just over 95,000 clones, about 94% of which appear only once. The sample here was unstimulated CD4+ T cells sorted from spleen or lymph node cells, taken before intestinal transplant. These receptors all come from a human donor who received an intestinal transplant. Both conserved end residues are trimmed from each CDR3.

V gene	J gene	CDR3 protein
TRBV28	TRBJ1-6	ASSYSRGTYNSPLH
TRBV30	TRBJ1-2	AWTAGTAALNYGYT
TRBV7-2	TRBJ2-3	ASSWSIAGGPQDTQY
TRBV7-2	TRBJ2-4	ASSLGGMAKNIQY
TRBV25-1	TRBJ2-3	ASSVSGRFPDTQY
TRBV5-4	TRBJ2-3	ASTQEVTDTQY
TRBV4-2	TRBJ1-2	ASSQQRGNRGNGYT
TRBV2	TRBJ1-2	ASDPGLAGGGYT
TRBV29-1	TRBJ2-1	SVQGDYHPYYNEQF
TRBV5-6	TRBJ1-2	ASSSSDRSRTSYT
TRBV2	TRBJ2-1	ASGTSGRNEQF
TRBV30	TRBJ1-3	AWTNSGNTIY
TRBV2	TRBJ1-1	ASRDSGPEAF
TRBV15	TRBJ2-7	ATSREGAGMYEQY
TRBV4-1	TRBJ1-2	ASSQDPGTGAYGYT
TRBV9	TRBJ2-3	ASSLRGDYIDTQY
TRBV18	TRBJ1-5	ASSGQYNQPQH
TRBV2	TRBJ1-3	ASRKTEVGNTIY
TRBV7-9	TRBJ1-1	ASSLVVTGGTEAF
TRBV29-1	TRBJ1-2	SVDRLTGGSNYGYT
TRBV18	TRBJ2-1	ASSPRQGTGVYNEQF
TRBV6-5	TRBJ2-7	ASSYSGGSYEQY
TRBV11-3	TRBJ2-7	ASSSLSGLAGEAYEQY
TRBV29-1	TRBJ1-1	SVTRTEAEAF
TRBV6-5	TRBJ1-2	ASSEVQSFYGYT
TRBV7-9	TRBJ2-3	ASSGRGPRISTDTQY
TRBV6-1	TRBJ2-1	ASTGGGRRYNEQF
TRBV6-5	TRBJ1-1	ASRRSTEAF
TRBV6-6	TRBJ2-1	ASSPERNNEQF
TRBV28	TRBJ1-1	ASRGRGQGNTEAF
TRBV2	TRBJ1-4	ASSTTTNEKLF
TRBV4-3	TRBJ1-3	ASSNGQGSVSGNTIY
TRBV28	TRBJ2-1	ASKGLAGPRYNEQF
TRBV28	TRBJ2-7	ASSSLAELLSYEQY
TRBV4-2	TRBJ1-2	ASSQASVRDTYDYGYT
TRBV6-5	TRBJ1-1	ASSSGTGGIGRKAF
TRBV6-5	TRBJ1-2	ASSSAGRAHGYT
TRBV30	TRBJ2-1	AWSVLIPGGSYNEQF
TRBV7-9	TRBJ1-1	ASSPEASEAF
TRBV7-9	TRBJ2-7	ASSPLGGRGDEQY
TRBV10-3	TRBJ1-2	AISESAVSGGGYT
TRBV29-1	TRBJ1-2	SVARRLVPGYT
TRBV9	.	ASGTGPYEQY
TRBV4-3	TRBJ2-7	ASSHGRVGYEQY
TRBV29-1	TRBJ1-3	SVRGGAGGNTIY
TRBV6-1	TRBJ1-2	ASRAHIDSTYGYT
TRBV19	TRBJ1-1	ASSIDRNTEAF
TRBV5-1	TRBJ1-4	ASSLGQGFSTNEKLF
TRBV28	TRBJ1-5	ASSLRGRVIQPQH
TRBV5-6	TRBJ2-1	ASSLRTSDLNEQF
TRBV18	TRBJ1-2	ASSPRTLDRDRYGYT
TRBV2	TRBJ2-7	ASTPRQGSYEQY
TRBV5-4	TRBJ2-7	ASSLQSGYSYEQY
TRBV4-1	TRBJ2-5	ASSQPGTGNETQY